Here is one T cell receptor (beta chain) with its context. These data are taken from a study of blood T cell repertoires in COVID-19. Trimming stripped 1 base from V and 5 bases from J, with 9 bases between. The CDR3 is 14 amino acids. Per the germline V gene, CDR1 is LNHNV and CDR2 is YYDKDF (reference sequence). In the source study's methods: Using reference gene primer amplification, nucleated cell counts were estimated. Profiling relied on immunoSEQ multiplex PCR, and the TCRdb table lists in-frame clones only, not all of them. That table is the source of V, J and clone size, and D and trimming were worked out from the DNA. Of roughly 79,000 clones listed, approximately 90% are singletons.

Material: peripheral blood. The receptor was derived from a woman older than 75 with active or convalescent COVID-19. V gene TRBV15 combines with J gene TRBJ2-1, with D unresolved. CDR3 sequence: CATSRGRRDNEQFF. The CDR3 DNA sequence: TGTGCCACCAGCAGAGGACGACGGGACAATGAGCAGTTCTTC.